This T cell receptor beta chain was observed in a study of regulatory T cells in long-lasting Graves disease. The time point is: newly diagnosed GD, antithyroid drugs for less than 3 months. Scientists built the TCR library using RNA that was extracted from PBMCs. Assembly of TCR beta libraries relied on iRepertoire HTBI primers together with Arm-PCR of CDR3 regions. TCRdb re-derived calls from the multiplex PCR reads in MiXCR, one entry per CDR3 protein. The sample lists 400,000 to 450,000 distinct CDR3 sequences, approximately 15% occurring once. This same sample was also part of a study on T cells in Graves' hyperthyroidism and ophthalmopathy.

The material was peripheral blood mononuclear cells (PBMCs), obtained at new diagnosis, from a patient treated with antithyroid drugs. The TCR sequence derives from a woman in her thirties with Graves disease.

The CDR3 loop is CASSYGGFTEAFF. CDR3 DNA: TGTGCCAGCAGTTACGGGGGGTTTACTGAAGCTTTCTTT. V gene TRBV6-2 or TRBV6-3 combines with J gene TRBJ1-1, with D perhaps matching TRBD1 (5 bases). This CDR3 is built from 13 residues. Per germline, CDR1 MNHEY and CDR2 SVGEGT. Between the trimmed V and J ends, which lost 2 bases and 5 bases, there was a span of 9 bases.